One TCR beta chain is described in this entry. The data stem from a study of cytomegalovirus exposure and HLA in healthy donors. The CDR3 is made up of 14 amino acids. The germline gives CDR1 MNHNY, CDR2 SVGAGI (reference sequence). This PCR relied on a set of 60 Vbeta primers and 13 Jbeta primers. Measured with immunoSEQ multiplex PCR; TCRdb has only the in-frame clones, and not every one. The data contain over 150,000 clones, approximately 80% of them seen just once; the ten biggest clones take up about 2.4%. The rearrangement links TRBV6-6 to TRBJ2-5, with TRBD2 identical over 9 bases. TRBJ2-7 matches the DNA end more closely, so the J call is doubtful. The source material was PBMCs. This sequence was found in a woman between 40 and 50 years old in good health and CMV-seropositive. For the CDR3, the DNA is TGTGCCAGCCGCGGCGGGGGGGCCTCCTACGAGCAGTACTTC. It is translated as CASRGGGASYEQYF.